The 3 T cell receptor beta chains presented below share a single source sample, sequenced in a study of blood T cells in healthy people across ages. Then a second PCR, running roughly 7 to 11 cycles, was carried out with a sample-barcoded 5' primer and a J-beta primer mix. Via MiXCR, TCRdb re-called the 5' RACE reads, giving one row per CDR3 protein. The data contain roughly 680,000 distinct CDR3 sequences, about 50% of them singletons. What was sequenced was blood. The source of these receptors is a woman of 80 years or more in good health.

The V and J genes are TRBV11-1 and TRBJ2-7; 7 bases agree with TRBD2. The CDR3 has 13 residues. The junction had 0 bases not matched to a gene; V was cut back by 1 base and J by 3 bases. The V gene's germline CDR1 is SGHAT and CDR2 FQDESV (reference sequence). CDR3 DNA sequence: TGTGCCAGCAGCTTAGTAGCGGGCTACGAGCAGTACTTC. Its translation: CASSLVAGYEQYF. The whole variable domain, remainder taken from reference TRBV11-1 and TRBJ2-7, is EAEVAQSPRYKITEKSQAVAFWCDPISGHATLYWYRQILGQGPELLVQFQDESVVDDSQLPKDRFSAERLKGVDSTLKIQPAELGDSAMYLCASSLVAGYEQYFGPGTRLTVT.

The rearrangement links TRBV3-1 to TRBJ2-1, with TRBD2 matching over 10 bases. The J call is doubtful: the DNA matches TRBJ2-7 better. The CDR3 loop spans 21 amino acids. The germline V gene has CDR1 LGHDT and CDR2 YNNKEL (reference sequence). As DNA, the CDR3 is TGTGCCAGCAGCCACCGCAAGGGGGCTAGCGGGGGATTATACCCTACAGATGAGCAGTACTTC. Translated: CASSHRKGASGGLYPTDEQYF.

This clonotype was detected ten times or more. In DNA form, the CDR3 reads TGTGCCAGCAGCCAAGTTCCGGGACTTCCCACCTACGAGCAGTACTTC. Translation: CASSQVPGLPTYEQYF. The rearrangement uses TRBV14 and TRBJ2-7; weak D call: TRBD2 (6 bases). V was trimmed by 1 base and J by 2 bases, leaving 15 bases between them. Germline CDR1 is SGHDN and CDR2 is FVKESK. The CDR3 sequence is 16 residues long. The full variable domain, its missing parts supplied by reference TRBV14 and TRBJ2-7, is EAGVTQFPSHSVIEKGQTVTLRCDPISGHDNLYWYRRVMGKEIKFLLHFVKESKQDESGMPNNRFLAERTGGTYSTLKVQPAELEDSGVYFCASSQVPGLPTYEQYFGPGTRLTVT.